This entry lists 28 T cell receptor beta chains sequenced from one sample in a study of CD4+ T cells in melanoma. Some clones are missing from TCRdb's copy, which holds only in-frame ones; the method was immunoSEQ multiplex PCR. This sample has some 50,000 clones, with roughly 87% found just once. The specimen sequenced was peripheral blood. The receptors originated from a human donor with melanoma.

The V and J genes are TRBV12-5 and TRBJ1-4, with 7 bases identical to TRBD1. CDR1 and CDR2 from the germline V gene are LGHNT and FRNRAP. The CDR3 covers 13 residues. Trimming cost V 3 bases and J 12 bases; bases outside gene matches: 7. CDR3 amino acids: CASGFSDRNELFF. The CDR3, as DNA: TGTGCTAGTGGTTTCTCGGACAGGAACGAACTGTTTTTT.

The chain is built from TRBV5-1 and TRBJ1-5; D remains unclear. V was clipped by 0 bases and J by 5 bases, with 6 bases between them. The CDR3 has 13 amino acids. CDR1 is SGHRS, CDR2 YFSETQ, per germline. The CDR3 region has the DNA TGCGCCAGCAGCTTGGACCCCGATCAGCCCCAGCATTTT. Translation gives CASSLDPDQPQHF.

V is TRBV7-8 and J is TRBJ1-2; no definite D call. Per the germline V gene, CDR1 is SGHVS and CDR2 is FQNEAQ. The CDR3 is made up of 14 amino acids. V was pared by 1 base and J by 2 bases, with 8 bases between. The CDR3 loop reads CASSLVEGNYGYTF. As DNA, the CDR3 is TGTGCCAGCAGCTTAGTGGAGGGCAACTATGGCTACACCTTC.

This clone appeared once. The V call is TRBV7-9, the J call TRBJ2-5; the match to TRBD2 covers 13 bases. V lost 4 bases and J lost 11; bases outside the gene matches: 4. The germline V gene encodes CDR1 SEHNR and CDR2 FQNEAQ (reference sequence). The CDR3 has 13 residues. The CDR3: CASSSGTSGEQYF. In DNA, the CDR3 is TGTGCCAGCAGCTCCGGGACTAGCGGGGAACAGTACTTC. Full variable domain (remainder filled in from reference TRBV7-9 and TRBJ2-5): DTGVSQNPRHKITKRGQNVTFRCDPISEHNRLYWYRQTLGQGPEFLTYFQNEAQLEKSRLLSDRFSAERPKGSFSTLEIQRTEQGDSAMYLCASSSGTSGEQYFGPGTRLLVL.

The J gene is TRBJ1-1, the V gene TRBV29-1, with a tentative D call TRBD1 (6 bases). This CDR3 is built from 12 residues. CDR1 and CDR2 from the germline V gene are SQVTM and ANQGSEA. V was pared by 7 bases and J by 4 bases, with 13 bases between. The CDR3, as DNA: TGCAGCGGGCAAGAAGGGGGCACTGAAGCTTTCTTT. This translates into CSGQEGGTEAFF.

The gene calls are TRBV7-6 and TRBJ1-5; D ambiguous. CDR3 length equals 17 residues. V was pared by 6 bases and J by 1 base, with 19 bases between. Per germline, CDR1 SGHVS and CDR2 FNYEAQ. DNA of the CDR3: TGTGCCAGCAGTTCTATCGGACTAACCGTAAGCAATCAGCCCCAGCATTTT. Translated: CASSSIGLTVSNQPQHF. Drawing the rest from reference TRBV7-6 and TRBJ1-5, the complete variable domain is GAGVSQSPRYKVTKRGQDVALRCDPISGHVSLYWYRQALGQGPEFLTYFNYEAQQDKSGLPNDRFSAERPEGSISTLTIQRTEQRDSAMYRCASSSIGLTVSNQPQHFGDGTRLSIL.

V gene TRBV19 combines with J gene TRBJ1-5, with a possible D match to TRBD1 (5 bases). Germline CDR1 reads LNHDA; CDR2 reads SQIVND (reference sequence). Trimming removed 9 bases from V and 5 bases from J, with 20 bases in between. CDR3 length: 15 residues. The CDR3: CASRATAGYDQPQHF. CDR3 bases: TGTGCCAGCAGGGCGACAGCCGGCTACGATCAGCCCCAGCATTTT.

As DNA, the CDR3 is TGTGCCAGCTCACCACAAGGGGGTGAAGCTTTCTTT. This sequence encodes CASSPQGGEAFF. J is TRBJ1-1 and V is TRBV18, with D perhaps matching TRBD1 (6 bases). CDR3 length equals 12 residues. Germline V gene lookup returns CDR1 KGHSH and CDR2 LQKENI. V was shortened by 1 base and J by 7 bases, with 7 bases between the two germline ends. Variable domain in full (rest from reference TRBV18 and TRBJ1-1): NAGVMQNPRHLVRRRGQEARLRCSPMKGHSHVYWYRQLPEEGLKFMVYLQKENIIDESGMPKERFSAEFPKEGPSILRIQQVVRGDSAAYFCASSPQGGEAFFGQGTRLTVV.

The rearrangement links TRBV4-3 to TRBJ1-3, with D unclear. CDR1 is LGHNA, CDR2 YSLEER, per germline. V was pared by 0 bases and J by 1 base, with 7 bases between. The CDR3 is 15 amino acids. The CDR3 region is CASSQDLISGNTIYF. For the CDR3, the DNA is TGCGCCAGCAGCCAAGATCTGATATCTGGAAACACCATATATTTT.

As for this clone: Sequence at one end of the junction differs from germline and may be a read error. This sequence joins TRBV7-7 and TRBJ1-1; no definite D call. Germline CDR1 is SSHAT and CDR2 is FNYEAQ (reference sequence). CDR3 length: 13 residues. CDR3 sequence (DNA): TGTGCTAGCAGCTTAAGCTACAACACTGAAGCTTTCTTT. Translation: CASSLSYNTEAFF.

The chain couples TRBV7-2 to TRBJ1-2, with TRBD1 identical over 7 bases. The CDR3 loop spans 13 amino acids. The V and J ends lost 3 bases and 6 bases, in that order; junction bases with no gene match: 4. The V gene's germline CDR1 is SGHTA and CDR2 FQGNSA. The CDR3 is CASSLAGGDGYTF. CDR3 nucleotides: TGTGCCAGCAGCTTGGCAGGGGGGGATGGCTACACCTTC.

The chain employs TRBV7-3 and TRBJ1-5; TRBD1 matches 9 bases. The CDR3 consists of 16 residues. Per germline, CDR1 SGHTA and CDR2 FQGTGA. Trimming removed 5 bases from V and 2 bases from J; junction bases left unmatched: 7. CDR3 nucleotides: TGTGCCAGCAGCACGCAGGGACAGGGATGCAATCAGCCCCAGCATTTT. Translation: CASSTQGQGCNQPQHF.

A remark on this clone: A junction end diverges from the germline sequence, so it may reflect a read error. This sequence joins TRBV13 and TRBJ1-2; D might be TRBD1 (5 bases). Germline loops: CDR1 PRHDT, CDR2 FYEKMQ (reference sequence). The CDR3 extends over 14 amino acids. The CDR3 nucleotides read TGTGCCAGCAGCTTGGGGGTCTCGGACTATCGCTACACCTTC. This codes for CASSLGVSDYRYTF.

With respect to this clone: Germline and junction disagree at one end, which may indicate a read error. CDR3 coding DNA: TGTGCTAGCAGCGAAGGCCGGGGACTAGTACGTGAGACCCAGTACTTC. It codes for CASSEGRGLVRETQYF. This chain links TRBV7-7 with TRBJ2-5, with 8 nucleotides matching TRBD2. Germline V gives CDR1 SSHAT, CDR2 FNYEAQ (reference sequence). This CDR3 has 16 amino acids.

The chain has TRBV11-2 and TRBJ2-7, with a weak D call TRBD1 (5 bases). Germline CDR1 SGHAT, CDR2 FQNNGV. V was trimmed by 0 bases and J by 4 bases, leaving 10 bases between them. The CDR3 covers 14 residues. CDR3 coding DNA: TGTGCCAGCAGCTTAGATCTAGGACATTACGAGCAGTACTTC. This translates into CASSLDLGHYEQYF.

The CDR3 region is CASSQSWGGFGYTF. The CDR3 DNA reads as TGTGCCAGCAGCCAATCCTGGGGCGGCTTTGGCTACACCTTC. The chain recombines TRBV14 with TRBJ1-2, with D possibly matching TRBD1 (5 bases). Trimming shortened V by 2 bases and J by 7 bases, and 14 bases separated the two germline ends. This CDR3 is built from 14 residues. Germline V gives CDR1 SGHDN, CDR2 FVKESK.

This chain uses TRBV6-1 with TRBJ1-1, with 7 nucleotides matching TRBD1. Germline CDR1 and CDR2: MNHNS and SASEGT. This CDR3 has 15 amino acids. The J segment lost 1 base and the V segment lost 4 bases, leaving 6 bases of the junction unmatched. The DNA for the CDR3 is TGTGCCAGCAGTGGACAGGGCATGCAGAACACTGAAGCTTTCTTT. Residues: CASSGQGMQNTEAFF.

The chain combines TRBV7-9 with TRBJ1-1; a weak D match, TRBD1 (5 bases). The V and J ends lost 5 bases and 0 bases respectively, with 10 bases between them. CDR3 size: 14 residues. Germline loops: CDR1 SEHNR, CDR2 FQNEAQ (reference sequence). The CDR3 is CASSPTGLNTEAFF. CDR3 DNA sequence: TGTGCCAGCAGCCCCACAGGACTGAACACTGAAGCTTTCTTT.

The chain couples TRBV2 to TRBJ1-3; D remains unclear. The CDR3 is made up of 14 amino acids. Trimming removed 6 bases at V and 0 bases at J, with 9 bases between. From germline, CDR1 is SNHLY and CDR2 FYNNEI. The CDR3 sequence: CASRVDRSGNTIYF. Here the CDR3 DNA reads TGTGCCAGCAGGGTTGACCGCTCTGGAAACACCATATATTTT.

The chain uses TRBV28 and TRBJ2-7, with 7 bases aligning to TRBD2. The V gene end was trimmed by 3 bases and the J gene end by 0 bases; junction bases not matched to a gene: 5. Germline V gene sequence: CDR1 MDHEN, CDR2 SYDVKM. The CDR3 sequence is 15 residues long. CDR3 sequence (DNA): TGTGCCAGCAGTTTCGGGGGGAAGAGCTCCTACGAGCAGTACTTC. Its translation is CASSFGGKSSYEQYF.

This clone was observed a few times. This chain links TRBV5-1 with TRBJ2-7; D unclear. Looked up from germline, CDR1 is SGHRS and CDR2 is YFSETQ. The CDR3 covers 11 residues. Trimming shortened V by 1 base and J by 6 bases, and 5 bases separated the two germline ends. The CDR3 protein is CASSLTGEQYF. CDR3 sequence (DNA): TGCGCCAGCAGCTTGACGGGCGAGCAGTACTTC. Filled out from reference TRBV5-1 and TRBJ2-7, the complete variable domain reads KAGVTQTPRYLIKTRGQQVTLSCSPISGHRSVSWYQQTPGQGLQFLFEYFSETQRNKGNFPGRFSGRQFSNSRSEMNVSTLELGDSALYLCASSLTGEQYFGPGTRLTVT.

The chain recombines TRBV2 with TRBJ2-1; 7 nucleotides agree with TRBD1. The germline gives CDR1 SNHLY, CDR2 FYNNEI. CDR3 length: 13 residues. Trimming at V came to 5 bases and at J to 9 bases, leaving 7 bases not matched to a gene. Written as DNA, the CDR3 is TGTGCCAGCAGTCGTGACAGGGATACTGAGCAGTTCTTC. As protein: CASSRDRDTEQFF.

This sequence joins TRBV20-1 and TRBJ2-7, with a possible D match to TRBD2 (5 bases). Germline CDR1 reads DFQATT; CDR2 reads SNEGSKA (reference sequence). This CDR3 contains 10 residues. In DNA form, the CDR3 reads TGCCCCGGGAACTCCTACGAGCAGTACTTC. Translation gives CPGNSYEQYF.

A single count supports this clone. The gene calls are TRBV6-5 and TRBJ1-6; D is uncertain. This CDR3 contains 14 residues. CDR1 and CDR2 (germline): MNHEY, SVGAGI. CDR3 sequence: CAVRRSSYNSPLHF. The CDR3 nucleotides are TGTGCGGTACGGCGAAGCTCCTATAATTCACCCCTCCACTTT.

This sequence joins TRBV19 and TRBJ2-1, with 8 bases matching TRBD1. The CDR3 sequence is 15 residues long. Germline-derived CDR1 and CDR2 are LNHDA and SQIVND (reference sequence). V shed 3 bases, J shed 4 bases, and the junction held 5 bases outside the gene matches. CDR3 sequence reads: CASSMGDRRYNEQFF. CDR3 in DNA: TGTGCCAGTAGTATGGGGGACAGGAGATACAATGAGCAGTTCTTC.

For the CDR3, the DNA is TGTGCCAGCAGGTTCGGAGGGAACACTGAAGCTTTCTTT. Translated: CASRFGGNTEAFF. V gene TRBV7-9 combines with J gene TRBJ1-1, with unresolved D. Trimming took off 6 bases at V and 1 base at J, with 9 bases between the two ends. CDR1 SEHNR and CDR2 FQNEAQ come from the germline V gene (reference sequence). The CDR3 is made up of 13 amino acids.

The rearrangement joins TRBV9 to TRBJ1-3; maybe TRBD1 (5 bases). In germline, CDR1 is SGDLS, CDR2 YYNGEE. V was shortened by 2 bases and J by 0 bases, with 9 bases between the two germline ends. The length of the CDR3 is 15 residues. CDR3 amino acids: CASSVGHHSGNTIYF. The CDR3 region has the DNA TGTGCCAGCAGCGTTGGACATCACTCTGGAAACACCATATATTTT.

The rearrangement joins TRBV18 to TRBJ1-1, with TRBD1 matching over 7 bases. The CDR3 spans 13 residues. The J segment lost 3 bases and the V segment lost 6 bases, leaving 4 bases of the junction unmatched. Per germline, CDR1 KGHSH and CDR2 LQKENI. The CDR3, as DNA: TGTGCCAGCTCCCGCGGACAGGACACTGAAGCTTTCTTT. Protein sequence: CASSRGQDTEAFF.